This T cell receptor beta chain was sequenced for a study of OX40 agonist ivuxolimab in advanced cancers. Study-wide background: A diagnosis of hepatocellular carcinoma, melanoma, renal cell or head and neck cancer was present in dose-escalation patients. Study-level findings and limits: Relatively little clonal expansion, among the lowest observed, appeared in partial responders at 0.1-3.0 mg/kg.

Sequenced by immunoSEQ multiplex PCR; TCRdb stores in-frame clones only, minus some. The sample carries approximately 31,000 clones, around four fifths recorded once. The CDR3 sequence is 14 residues long. V shed 7 bases and J shed 4 bases, with 16 bases lying between them. In germline, CDR1 is MNHEY, CDR2 SVGAGI. This clone has only a few counts. Its antigen is currently unknown. The sequence came from an adult with an advanced solid tumor such as melanoma, head and neck, liver or kidney cancer. The genes are TRBV6-5 and TRBJ1-1; no clear D. Sequenced here: CD4+ or CD8+ T cells sorted from blood, sampled in a trial of the OX40 agonist ivuxolimab. CDR3 loop: CASKESGRSTEAFF. The CDR3 DNA reads TGTGCCAGCAAAGAAAGCGGGAGGAGCACTGAAGCTTTCTTT.